The 26 T cell receptor beta chains in this list originate from one sample, sequenced in a study of blood T cell repertoires in COVID-19. Assay: immunoSEQ multiplex PCR; the TCRdb copy retains only in-frame clones and omits some. Found here are some 190,000 clones, around 83% of them singletons; the top ten hold roughly 3.1%. The specimen was PBMCs or T cells enriched from blood (not recorded which). Receptors originate from a woman in her 30s who had been exposed to COVID-19.

V gene TRBV11-2 combines with J gene TRBJ1-5; possible D gene TRBD1, 5 bases. The CDR3 is 15 amino acids. Trimming cost V 5 bases and J 0 bases, with 11 bases left between them. Per the germline V gene, CDR1 is SGHAT and CDR2 is FQNNGV. CDR3 amino acids: CASSGGSISNQPQHF. CDR3 in DNA: TGTGCCAGCAGCGGGGGGTCGATTAGCAATCAGCCCCAGCATTTT. The full variable domain, rest sourced from reference TRBV11-2 and TRBJ1-5, is EAGVAQSPRYKIIEKRQSVAFWCNPISGHATLYWYQQILGQGPKLLIQFQNNGVVDDSQLPKDRFSAERLKGVDSTLKIQPAKLEDSAVYLCASSGGSISNQPQHFGDGTRLSIL.

The chain is built from TRBV5-6 and TRBJ2-1; 11 nucleotides align to TRBD2. CDR1 and CDR2 from the germline V gene are SGHDT and YYEEEE. The CDR3 is 15 residues long. V lost 3 bases and J lost 7; bases outside the gene matches: 6. The CDR3 spells CASSSGTSGINEQFF. Here the CDR3 DNA reads TGTGCCAGCAGCTCCGGGACTAGCGGAATAAATGAGCAGTTCTTC.

V usage is TRBV25-1 and J usage is TRBJ1-2; D remains ambiguous. Germline CDR1 MGHDK, CDR2 SYGVNS. CDR3 length equals 12 residues. Trimming cost V 2 bases and J 7 bases, with 8 bases left between them. The CDR3 DNA reads TGTGCCAGCAGTGAAAACCGAGGTGGCTACACCTTC. This gives the protein CASSENRGGYTF.

The chain couples TRBV30 to TRBJ1-1, with D possibly TRBD1 on 5 matching bases. Trimming cost V 0 bases and J 4 bases, with 12 bases left between them. The CDR3 spans 14 residues. Germline assignment: CDR1 GTSNPN and CDR2 SVGIG (reference sequence). The CDR3 coding sequence is TGTGCCTGGAGTGTAATAGGGGTGAGCACTGAAGCTTTCTTT. This codes for CAWSVIGVSTEAFF.

V is TRBV4-1 and J is TRBJ2-2; D perhaps matches TRBD2 (5 bases). This CDR3 has 15 residues. Germline CDR1 reads MGHRA; CDR2 reads YSYEKL. The V gene lost 0 bases and the J gene lost 6 bases, with 11 bases spanning the gap. The CDR3 protein is CASSQDLMRAGELFF. CDR3 bases: TGCGCCAGCAGCCAAGATTTGATGAGGGCCGGGGAGCTGTTTTTT.

J is TRBJ1-1 and V is TRBV15, with TRBD1 as a possible D gene (6 bases). Trimming shortened V by 6 bases and J by 0 bases, and 11 bases separated the two germline ends. This CDR3 contains 14 residues. Germline assignment: CDR1 LNHNV and CDR2 YYDKDF (reference sequence). CDR3 in DNA: TGTGCCACCAGTAGACAGGTGATGAACACTGAAGCTTTCTTT. This gives the protein CATSRQVMNTEAFF.

This clone has a handful of counts. This chain links TRBV27 with TRBJ1-2, with TRBD1 matching 10 bases. Germline assignment: CDR1 MNHEY and CDR2 SMNVEV (reference sequence). There are 15 residues in the CDR3. Germline trimming cut 6 bases from V and 8 bases from J; bases unmatched to any gene: 12. The CDR3 DNA follows: TGTGCCAGCAGCCCTCTTTTTGACAGGGGGCTCGGCTACACCTTC. Amino acid sequence: CASSPLFDRGLGYTF.

J is TRBJ1-2 and V is TRBV6-5; 12 nucleotides agree with TRBD1. Unmatched junction bases numbered 10, after V lost 6 bases and J lost 8 bases. The CDR3 is 15 amino acids. Germline-derived CDR1 and CDR2 are MNHEY and SVGAGI. CDR3 sequence reads: CASSKPGTGGKGYTF. CDR3 sequence (DNA): TGTGCCAGCAGCAAACCTGGGACAGGGGGCAAGGGCTACACCTTC.

The V call is TRBV7-8, the J call TRBJ1-5; possibly TRBD1 for D (6 bases). The germline V gene encodes CDR1 SGHVS and CDR2 FQNEAQ. CDR3 size: 13 residues. Trimming stripped 5 bases from V and 2 bases from J, with 7 bases between. In DNA form, the CDR3 reads TGTGCCAGCAGCCGACAGGGCAATCAGCCCCAGCATTTT. Encoded protein: CASSRQGNQPQHF. The full variable domain, its missing parts supplied by reference TRBV7-8 and TRBJ1-5, is GAGVSQSPRYKVAKRGQDVALRCDPISGHVSLFWYQQALGQGPEFLTYFQNEAQLDKSGLPSDRFFAERPEGSVSTLKIQRTQQEDSAVYLCASSRQGNQPQHFGDGTRLSIL.

The gene calls are TRBV10-1 and TRBJ2-1; D remains unclear. The length of the CDR3 is 13 residues. Per the germline V gene, CDR1 is WNHNN and CDR2 is SYGVQD (reference sequence). V lost 5 bases and J 3 bases, leaving 8 bases between the germline ends. The CDR3 nucleotides read TGCGCCAGCAGTAAAACTAACTACAATGAGCAGTTCTTC. Residues: CASSKTNYNEQFF.

V and J are TRBV3-1 (or the pseudogene TRBV3-2) and TRBJ2-1, with TRBD2 matching 12 bases. There are 16 residues in the CDR3. Per the germline V gene, CDR1 is LGHDT and CDR2 is YNNKEL (reference sequence). The trim removed 5 bases at V and 4 bases at J, leaving 6 bases unmatched. The CDR3 DNA follows: TGTGCCAGCAGCTTCGGACTAGCGGGGTCTTACAATGAGCAGTTCTTC. Encoded protein: CASSFGLAGSYNEQFF.

The genes are TRBV19 and TRBJ1-1, with a tentative D call TRBD1 (5 bases). V was pared by 5 bases and J by 0 bases, with 13 bases between. There are 15 residues in the CDR3. Germline V gives CDR1 LNHDA, CDR2 SQIVND (reference sequence). The CDR3 DNA sequence: TGTGCCAGTAGTCGTCTGTGGACAATGAACACTGAAGCTTTCTTT. Translating it yields CASSRLWTMNTEAFF.

The chain employs TRBV7-3 and TRBJ1-2; 8 bases are shared with TRBD1. Losses at the gene ends were 5 bases for V and 4 bases for J; bases not matched to a gene: 9. Germline CDR1 is SGHTA and CDR2 is FQGTGA. The CDR3 is 15 amino acids. In nucleotides, the CDR3 is TGTGCCAGCAGCCCCCAGGGGGCCCTCACCTATGGCTACACCTTC. Translated, it gives CASSPQGALTYGYTF.

V is TRBV6-5 and J is TRBJ1-4; the match to TRBD1 covers 10 bases. Germline CDR1 MNHEY, CDR2 SVGAGI. V was clipped by 6 bases and J by 11 bases; unmatched bases: 6. The CDR3 totals 13 residues. CDR3 protein: CASRDRGSWKLFF. The CDR3 coding sequence is TGTGCCAGCAGGGACAGGGGGTCGTGGAAACTGTTTTTT.

The V call is TRBV18, the J call TRBJ2-7; 8 positions match TRBD1. The trim removed 5 bases at V and 1 base at J, leaving 1 base unmatched. CDR1 and CDR2 (germline): KGHSH, LQKENI. CDR3 length equals 13 residues. CDR3 amino acids: CASSGQGSYEQYF. The CDR3 DNA is TGTGCCAGCTCAGGACAGGGATCCTACGAGCAGTACTTC.

V gene TRBV2 combines with J gene TRBJ1-6, with 7 bases aligning to TRBD1. CDR1 is SNHLY, CDR2 FYNNEI, per germline. V was pared by 5 bases and J by 8 bases, with 6 bases of the junction left unmatched. This CDR3 has 14 amino acids. CDR3 sequence reads: CASSPGQPYSPLHF. The CDR3 DNA follows: TGTGCCAGCAGTCCGGGACAGCCTTATTCACCCCTCCACTTT.

The table lists this clone with a count of one. The J gene is TRBJ2-1, the V gene TRBV5-4; D remains ambiguous. V lost 3 bases, J lost 3 bases, and 4 bases lay in between. The CDR3 is 12 amino acids. Germline V lookup: CDR1 SGHNT, CDR2 YYREEE (reference sequence). CDR3 in DNA: TGTGCCAGCAGCTCCGGCTACAATGAGCAGTTCTTC. Translating it yields CASSSGYNEQFF.

This sequence joins TRBV9 and TRBJ2-3; 8 bases align to TRBD2. Germline assignment: CDR1 SGDLS and CDR2 YYNGEE. The trim removed 4 bases at V and 1 base at J, leaving 5 bases unmatched. The CDR3 loop spans 15 amino acids. CDR3 residues: CASSPGGRGTDTQYF. As DNA, the CDR3 is TGTGCCAGCAGCCCGGGGGGGCGGGGCACAGATACGCAGTATTTT.

The chain has TRBV11-1 and TRBJ1-2; D gene uncertain. The CDR3 sequence is 14 residues long. Per germline, CDR1 SGHAT and CDR2 FQDESV (reference sequence). The V end was cut by 1 base, the J end by 5 bases, with 11 bases between. For the CDR3, the DNA is TGTGCCAGCAGCTTAGATACGGAGATATATGGCTACACCTTC. Its translation: CASSLDTEIYGYTF.

This clone was seen only a few times. The rearrangement uses TRBV18 and TRBJ2-5, with unresolved D. V was clipped by 5 bases and J by 2 bases, with 3 bases between them. The CDR3 is 11 residues long. CDR1 and CDR2 from the germline V gene are KGHSH and LQKENI. The CDR3, as DNA: TGTGCCAGCTCATATCAAGAGACCCAGTACTTC. Encoded protein: CASSYQETQYF.

The chain joins TRBV7-6 to TRBJ1-2; no firm D call. The CDR3 consists of 15 residues. V was shortened by 5 bases and J by 6 bases, with 19 bases between the two germline ends. Germline V gene sequence: CDR1 SGHVS, CDR2 FNYEAQ. In DNA form, the CDR3 reads TGTGCCAGCAGCGCCAAACCAGGAGGTGGGGATGGCTACACCTTC. Residues: CASSAKPGGGDGYTF.

The rearrangement uses TRBV4-1 and TRBJ2-5; 15 bases match TRBD2. The germline V gene has CDR1 MGHRA and CDR2 YSYEKL. CDR3 size: 19 residues. The J segment lost 0 bases and the V segment lost 1 base, leaving 6 bases of the junction unmatched. CDR3 in amino acids: CASSQGAGTSGGYQETQYF. CDR3 nucleotides: TGCGCCAGCAGCCAAGGTGCCGGGACTAGCGGGGGGTACCAAGAGACCCAGTACTTC.

The chain is built from TRBV27 and TRBJ1-1, with D maybe TRBD1 (6 bases). The germline CDR1 and CDR2 sequences are MNHEY and SMNVEV (reference sequence). V lost 3 bases and J 5 bases, leaving 13 bases between the germline ends. The CDR3 spans 14 residues. The CDR3 DNA is TGTGCCAGCAGTTTGACAGGTTCTAAAACTGAAGCTTTCTTT. Translated: CASSLTGSKTEAFF.

This chain joins TRBV5-1 and TRBJ2-7; 7 bases match TRBD1. With V trimmed by 7 bases and J by 2 bases, 6 bases remained unmatched. The germline V gene encodes CDR1 SGHRS and CDR2 YFSETQ. This CDR3 spans 13 amino acids. In DNA form, the CDR3 reads TGCGCCAGCCGGACCCAGGGGGCCTACGAGCAGTACTTC. As protein: CASRTQGAYEQYF.

The chain couples TRBV7-9 to TRBJ2-7; 13 bases are shared with TRBD2. Germline loops: CDR1 SEHNR, CDR2 FQNEAQ (reference sequence). The CDR3 runs to 15 residues. The junction had 4 bases not matched to a gene; V was cut back by 4 bases and J by 4 bases. In DNA, the CDR3 is TGTGCCAGCAGCTCGCCGGGACTAGCGGGATACGAGCAGTACTTC. It translates to CASSSPGLAGYEQYF.

V usage is TRBV28 and J usage is TRBJ1-3; TRBD1 matches at 7 bases. The length of the CDR3 is 18 residues. Germline loops: CDR1 MDHEN, CDR2 SYDVKM. The ends lost 6 bases at V and 0 bases at J; junction bases unmatched: 14. CDR3 amino acids: CASSSRSWTGLSGNTIYF. The DNA for the CDR3 is TGTGCCAGCAGCTCAAGGTCTTGGACAGGCCTCTCTGGAAACACCATATATTTT.